A single sample gave rise to the 24 T cell receptor beta chains below, sequenced in a study of spatial heterogeneity in lung cancer. Stated time point: sample taken at primary tumor resection. TCRdb re-derived calls from the 5' RACE reads in MiXCR, one entry per CDR3 protein. This sample yields about 2,400 distinct CDR3 sequences, of which approximately 14% are seen a single time; about 20% belongs to the top ten. The sequencing here drew on normal lung tissue next to the tumor, taken at surgery. These receptors originate from a female donor with early-stage non-small cell lung cancer.

This clonotype is judged large (0.1 to 1%). V usage is TRBV30 and J usage is TRBJ2-2, with 7 bases lining up with TRBD2. V lost 3 bases and J lost 4; bases outside the gene matches: 5. Germline V gene sequence: CDR1 GTSNPN, CDR2 SVGIG (reference sequence). The CDR3 totals 14 residues. The CDR3 DNA sequence: TGTGCCTGGAGCACAGGACTAGGCACCGGGGAGCTGTTTTTT. Translation: CAWSTGLGTGELFF.

The chain uses TRBV7-6 and TRBJ2-7; D uncertain. The V end lost 1 base, the J end lost 1 base, and 8 bases lay between the germline ends. Per the germline V gene, CDR1 is SGHVS and CDR2 is FNYEAQ. The CDR3 runs to 14 residues. The CDR3 loop is CASSLEEGSYEQYF. CDR3 nucleotides: TGTGCCAGCAGCTTAGAAGAAGGGTCCTACGAGCAGTACTTC.

The chain links TRBV25-1 to TRBJ2-4; D call uncertain. The V and J ends lost 2 bases and 7 bases respectively, with 12 bases between them. Germline V gene data show CDR1 as MGHDK and CDR2 as SYGVNS. The CDR3 loop spans 14 amino acids. CDR3 protein: CASSEERTGNIQYF. CDR3 nucleotides: TGTGCCAGCAGTGAAGAACGAACTGGGAACATTCAGTACTTC.

By sample fraction, this clonotype is medium-sized. This CDR3 is CASTHSGANVLTF. The CDR3 coding sequence is TGTGCCAGTACTCACTCTGGGGCCAACGTCCTGACTTTC. The chain carries TRBV19 and TRBJ2-6, with D unresolved. Trimming took 7 bases from V and 0 from J, leaving 4 bases between them. The CDR3 spans 13 residues. Per germline, CDR1 LNHDA and CDR2 SQIVND (reference sequence).

This clonotype is medium-sized by share. The chain recombines TRBV7-8 with TRBJ2-5; 13 bases agree with TRBD2. The CDR3 contains 15 residues. The germline V gene encodes CDR1 SGHVS and CDR2 FQNEAQ. V gave up 2 bases and J gave up 5 bases; unmatched junction bases: 2. The CDR3 DNA reads as TGTGCCAGCAGCTTAACTAGCGGGGGGGCGGAGACCCAGTACTTC. Translating gives CASSLTSGGAETQYF.

J is TRBJ2-1 and V is TRBV7-2; D is undetermined. The CDR3 consists of 13 residues. The V and J ends lost 2 bases and 7 bases respectively, with 9 bases between them. CDR1 is SGHTA and CDR2 is FQGNSA in the germline V gene. CDR3 nucleotides: TGTGCCAGCAGCTTAAGTTTGGGAAATGAGCAGTTCTTC. This gives the protein CASSLSLGNEQFF.

This clonotype is termed medium-sized. The gene calls are TRBV3-1 and TRBJ1-1; D call uncertain. Per germline, CDR1 LGHDT and CDR2 YNNKEL (reference sequence). V was shortened by 6 bases and J by 2 bases, with 16 bases between the two germline ends. The CDR3 totals 15 residues. The CDR3 sequence is CASSQPNGGNTEAFF. CDR3 bases: TGTGCCAGCAGTCAACCCAATGGAGGCAACACTGAAGCTTTCTTT.

By share of the sample, this clonotype is large (0.1 to 1%). J is TRBJ1-5 and V is TRBV19, with D possibly matching TRBD1 (6 bases). In germline, CDR1 is LNHDA, CDR2 SQIVND (reference sequence). This CDR3 has 12 residues. V lost 9 bases, J lost 2 bases, and 8 bases lay in between. This chain's CDR3 is CASRGGNQPQHF. The CDR3 DNA follows: TGTGCCAGCAGGGGAGGCAATCAGCCCCAGCATTTT.

Ten or more counts support this clonotype. Mismatch with germline at one junction end may stem from a read error. The chain links TRBV2 to TRBJ2-5; TRBD2 agrees at 9 bases. Germline V gene sequence: CDR1 SNHLY, CDR2 FYNNEI. The CDR3 is made up of 13 amino acids. Here the CDR3 reads CASSGTPAGGPHF. CDR3 nucleotides: TGTGCCAGCAGTGGAACCCCAGCGGGGGGCCCGCACTTC.

The V call is TRBV12-3 or TRBV12-4, the J call TRBJ2-7, with 9 bases that match TRBD2. This CDR3 is built from 14 residues. The V and J ends lost 1 base and 3 bases, in that order; junction bases with no gene match: 1. CDR3 DNA sequence: TGTGCCAGCAGTTTAGGTAGCGGGGGCTACGAGCAGTACGTC. This codes for CASSLGSGGYEQYV.

Sample share makes this clonotype medium-sized. The chain has TRBV5-1 and TRBJ2-2, with unresolved D. CDR3 length: 15 residues. CDR1 is SGHRS and CDR2 is YFSETQ in the germline V gene. V lost 0 bases and J 3 bases, leaving 9 bases between the germline ends. Written as DNA, the CDR3 is TGCGCCAGCAGCTTGGCCGCGACGGACACCGGGGAGCTGTTTTTT. Its translation is CASSLAATDTGELFF.

This rearrangement joins TRBV6-5 to TRBJ2-3, with TRBD1 matching 7 bases. Germline values: CDR1 MNHEY, CDR2 SVGAGI. The CDR3 is 15 amino acids. J was trimmed by 2 bases and V by 5 bases; bases with no gene match: 7. CDR3 DNA: TGTGCCAGCAGTGACAGGGCCGGGGCCACAGATACGCAGTATTTT. Translating it yields CASSDRAGATDTQYF.

This clonotype was found once. The CDR3, as DNA: TGTGCCAGCAGCCAAGAGACTGTGGTAGCGGGGTACCACTTATCCTACAATGAGCAGTTCTTC. This codes for CASSQETVVAGYHLSYNEQFF. The V and J genes are TRBV3-1 and TRBJ2-1; TRBD2 aligns across 8 bases. This CDR3 contains 21 residues. Trimming at V came to 0 bases and at J to 1 base, leaving 17 bases not matched to a gene. CDR1 is LGHDT, CDR2 YNNKEL, per germline (reference sequence).

By sample share, this clonotype is medium-sized (0.01 to 0.1%). The chain uses TRBV9 and TRBJ2-3; 9 nucleotides align to TRBD2. The ends lost 7 bases at V and 6 bases at J; junction bases unmatched: 12. The CDR3 totals 15 residues. The germline gives CDR1 SGDLS, CDR2 YYNGEE. This CDR3 is CASGGLAGSWDTQYF. DNA for the CDR3: TGTGCCAGCGGGGGACTAGCTGGATCATGGGATACGCAGTATTTT.

This clonotype was seen a handful of times. The chain couples TRBV2 to TRBJ2-2; 9 bases fit TRBD2. From germline, CDR1 is SNHLY and CDR2 FYNNEI. The CDR3 runs 13 residues. V was clipped by 8 bases and J by 6 bases; unmatched bases: 4. The CDR3 nucleotides read TGTGCCAGCCGCACTAGCGGGCCCGGGGAGCTGTTTTTT. Protein: CASRTSGPGELFF.

This clonotype was seen at least ten times. The V gene is TRBV4-2, the J gene TRBJ2-5, with TRBD2 as a possible D gene (6 bases). CDR1 is LGHNA, CDR2 YNFKEQ, per germline. V lost 1 base, J lost 2 bases, and 17 bases lay in between. This CDR3 has 17 amino acids. CDR3 nucleotide sequence: TGTGCCAGCAGCCAAGGCGGGACTGGGAGCGCACAAGAGACCCAGTACTTC. Protein sequence: CASSQGGTGSAQETQYF.

This clonotype was observed a few times. The chain uses TRBV20-1 and TRBJ2-4; 13 nucleotides agree with TRBD2. From germline, CDR1 is DFQATT and CDR2 SNEGSKA (reference sequence). The CDR3 loop spans 15 amino acids. V was clipped by 4 bases and J by 4 bases; unmatched bases: 4. The CDR3 bases are TGCAGTGCTATAAAACTAGCGGGAGGGAAAAACATTCAGTACTTC. Translation: CSAIKLAGGKNIQYF.

This clonotype is medium-sized within its sample. This sequence joins TRBV7-8 and TRBJ2-7, with no clear D. CDR1 SGHVS and CDR2 FQNEAQ come from the germline V gene. V was shortened by 5 bases and J by 1 base, with 18 bases between the two germline ends. This CDR3 is 16 amino acids long. The CDR3 DNA is TGTGCCAGCAGCCCGTACTGGCAGTCCAGTTCCTACGAGCAGTACTTC. The encoded protein is CASSPYWQSSSYEQYF.

The chain recombines TRBV5-1 with TRBJ2-5; D perhaps matches TRBD2 (6 bases). Germline CDR1 reads SGHRS; CDR2 reads YFSETQ. V was shortened by 4 bases and J by 1 base, with 14 bases between the two germline ends. This CDR3 contains 15 residues. The CDR3 spells CASSPTTAGQETQYF. The CDR3 nucleotides are TGCGCCAGCAGCCCTACGACAGCGGGCCAAGAGACCCAGTACTTC.

This clonotype was recorded many times. This chain uses TRBV28 with TRBJ2-7; 9 nucleotides match TRBD1. CDR1 is MDHEN, CDR2 SYDVKM, per germline. The J segment lost 4 bases and the V segment lost 4 bases, leaving 8 bases of the junction unmatched. This CDR3 comprises 15 residues. The CDR3 bases are TGTGCCAGCAGTTCTTCCGGGACAGGGAATTACGAGCAGTACTTC. It encodes CASSSSGTGNYEQYF.

This clonotype is termed medium-sized. The chain joins TRBV19 to TRBJ2-7; 8 bases are shared with TRBD1. Germline trimming cut 4 bases from V and 4 bases from J; bases unmatched to any gene: 6. CDR3 length equals 14 residues. Germline-derived CDR1 and CDR2 are LNHDA and SQIVND (reference sequence). The CDR3 spells CASSTRQGTYEQYF. CDR3 coding DNA: TGTGCCAGTAGTACCCGACAGGGGACGTACGAGCAGTACTTC.

This chain uses TRBV23-1 with TRBJ2-5, with TRBD2 matching 9 bases. TRBV23-1 is marked as an open reading frame, function uncertain. After removal of 0 bases from V and 5 bases from J, the junction contained 4 bases not matched to a gene. The CDR3 length is 15 residues. This CDR3 is CASSQSSGSRETQYF. The CDR3 region has the DNA TGCGCCAGCAGTCAATCTAGCGGGAGCCGGGAGACCCAGTACTTC.

This clonotype was seen a handful of times. This chain joins TRBV12-3 or TRBV12-4 and TRBJ2-3; the D gene could be TRBD1 or TRBD2 (7 bases each). The CDR3 loop spans 15 amino acids. V lost 3 bases, J lost 1 base, and 11 bases lay in between. CDR3 residues: CASSLGGGRTDTQYF. The CDR3 DNA reads as TGTGCCAGCAGTTTGGGAGGGGGCCGCACAGATACGCAGTATTTT.

This chain connects TRBV7-9 to TRBJ1-5; D unclear. This CDR3 has 15 residues. Per the germline V gene, CDR1 is SEHNR and CDR2 is FQNEAQ (reference sequence). Deletions cut 0 bases from V and 2 bases from J, with 8 bases between. In DNA form, the CDR3 reads TGTGCCAGCAGCTTAGCTGATGTGGGCAATCAGCCCCAGCATTTT. Amino acids: CASSLADVGNQPQHF.